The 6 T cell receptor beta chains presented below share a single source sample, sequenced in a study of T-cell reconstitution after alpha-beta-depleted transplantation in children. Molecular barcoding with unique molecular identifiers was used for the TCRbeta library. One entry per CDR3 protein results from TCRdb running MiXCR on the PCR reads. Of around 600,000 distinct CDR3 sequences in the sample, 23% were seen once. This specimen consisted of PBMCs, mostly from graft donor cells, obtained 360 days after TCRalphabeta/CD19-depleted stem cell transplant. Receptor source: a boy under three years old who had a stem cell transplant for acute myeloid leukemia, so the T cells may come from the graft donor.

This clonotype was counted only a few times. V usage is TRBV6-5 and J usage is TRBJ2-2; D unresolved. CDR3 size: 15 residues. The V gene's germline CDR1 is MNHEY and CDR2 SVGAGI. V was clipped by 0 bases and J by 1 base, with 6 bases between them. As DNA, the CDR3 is TGTGCCAGCAGTTACTCTCGGAGGAACACCGGGGAGCTGTTTTTT. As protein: CASSYSRRNTGELFF.

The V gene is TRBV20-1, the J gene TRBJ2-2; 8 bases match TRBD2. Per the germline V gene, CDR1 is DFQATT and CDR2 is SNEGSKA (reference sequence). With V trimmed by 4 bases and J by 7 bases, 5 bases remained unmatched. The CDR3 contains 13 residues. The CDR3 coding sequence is TGCAGTGCTAAGACTAGCGATGGCGGGGAGCTGTTTTTT. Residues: CSAKTSDGGELFF.

The CDR3 loop is CASSPHRTGGLYEQYV. The CDR3 DNA is TGCGCCAGCAGCCCCCACCGGACAGGGGGACTCTACGAGCAGTACGTC. V gene TRBV4-1 combines with J gene TRBJ2-7; 10 nucleotides match TRBD1. V lost 4 bases to trimming and J lost 3 bases; unmatched junction nucleotides: 9. This CDR3 spans 16 amino acids. Germline V gene lookup returns CDR1 MGHRA and CDR2 YSYEKL.

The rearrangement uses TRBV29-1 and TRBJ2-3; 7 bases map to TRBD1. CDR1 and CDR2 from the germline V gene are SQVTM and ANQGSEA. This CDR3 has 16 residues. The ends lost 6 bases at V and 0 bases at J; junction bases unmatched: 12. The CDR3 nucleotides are TGCAGCGTCGCCGGGACAGCCTTTTCTAGCACAGATACGCAGTATTTT. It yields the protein CSVAGTAFSSTDTQYF.

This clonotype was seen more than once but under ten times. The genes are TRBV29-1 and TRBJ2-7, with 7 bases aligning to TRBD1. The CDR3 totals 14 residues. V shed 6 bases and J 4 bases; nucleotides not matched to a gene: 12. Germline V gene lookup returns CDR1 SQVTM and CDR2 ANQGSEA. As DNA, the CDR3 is TGCAGCGTAGTACCGGGACAGCTCTCATACGAGCAGTACTTC. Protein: CSVVPGQLSYEQYF.

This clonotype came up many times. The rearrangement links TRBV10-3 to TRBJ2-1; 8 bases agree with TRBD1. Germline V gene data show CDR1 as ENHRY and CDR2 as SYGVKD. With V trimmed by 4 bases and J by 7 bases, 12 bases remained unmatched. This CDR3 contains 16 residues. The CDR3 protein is CAISALRQGASNEQFF. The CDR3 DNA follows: TGTGCCATCAGTGCCCTCCGGCAGGGGGCTTCGAATGAGCAGTTCTTC.